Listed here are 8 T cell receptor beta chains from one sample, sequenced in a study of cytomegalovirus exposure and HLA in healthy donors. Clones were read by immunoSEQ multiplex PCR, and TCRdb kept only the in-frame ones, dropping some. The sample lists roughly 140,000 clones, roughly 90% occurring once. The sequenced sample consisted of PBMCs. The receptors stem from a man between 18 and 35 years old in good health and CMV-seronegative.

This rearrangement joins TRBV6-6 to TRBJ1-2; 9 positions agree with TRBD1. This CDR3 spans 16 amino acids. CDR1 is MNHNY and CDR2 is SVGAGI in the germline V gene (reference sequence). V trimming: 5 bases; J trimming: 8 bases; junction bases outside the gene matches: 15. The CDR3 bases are TGTGCCAGCAGTCACCGTCCCGGGACAGGGCCGGTGGGCTACACCTTC. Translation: CASSHRPGTGPVGYTF.

CDR3: CAVTDLSSGANVLTF. The CDR3 DNA sequence: TGTGCCGTGACGGACTTAAGCTCTGGGGCCAACGTCCTGACTTTC. The V call is TRBV10-3, the J call TRBJ2-6; perhaps TRBD2 as D (5 bases). The V and J ends lost 11 bases and 0 bases respectively, with 14 bases between them. Germline CDR1 and CDR2: ENHRY and SYGVKD. The CDR3 has 15 residues.

CDR3 DNA sequence: TGTGCCAGCAGCGGAACCGGGACAGGGGTTATTGCAGGCTACACCTTC. Protein: CASSGTGTGVIAGYTF. The chain couples TRBV9 to TRBJ1-2; 10 positions match TRBD1. Germline CDR1 is SGDLS and CDR2 is YYNGEE. This CDR3 comprises 16 residues. V was pared by 3 bases and J by 8 bases, with 13 bases of the junction left unmatched.

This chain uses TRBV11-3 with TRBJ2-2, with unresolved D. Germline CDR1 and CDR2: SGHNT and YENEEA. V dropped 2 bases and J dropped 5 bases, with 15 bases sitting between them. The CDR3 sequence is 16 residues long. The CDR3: CASSLNRVSRTGELFF. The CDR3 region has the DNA TGTGCCAGCAGCTTAAACCGGGTCTCACGAACCGGGGAGCTGTTTTTT.

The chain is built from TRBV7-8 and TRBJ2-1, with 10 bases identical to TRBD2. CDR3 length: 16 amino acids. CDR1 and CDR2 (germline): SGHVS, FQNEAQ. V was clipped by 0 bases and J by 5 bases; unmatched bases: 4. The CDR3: CASSLALGLADNEQFF. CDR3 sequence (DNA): TGTGCCAGCAGCTTAGCCCTCGGACTAGCGGACAATGAGCAGTTCTTC.

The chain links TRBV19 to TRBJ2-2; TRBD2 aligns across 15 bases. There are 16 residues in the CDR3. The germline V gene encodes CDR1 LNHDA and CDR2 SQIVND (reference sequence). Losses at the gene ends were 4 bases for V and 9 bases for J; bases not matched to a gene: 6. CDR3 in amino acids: CASSNGLAGGIRELFF. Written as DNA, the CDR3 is TGTGCCAGTAGTAACGGACTAGCGGGAGGGATCAGGGAGCTGTTTTTT.

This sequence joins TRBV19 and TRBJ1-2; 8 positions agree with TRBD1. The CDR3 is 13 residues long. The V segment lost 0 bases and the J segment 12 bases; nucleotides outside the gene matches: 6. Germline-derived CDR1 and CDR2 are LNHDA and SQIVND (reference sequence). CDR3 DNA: TGTGCCAGTAGTATAGATCCGGCAGGGGGCCACACCTTC. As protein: CASSIDPAGGHTF.

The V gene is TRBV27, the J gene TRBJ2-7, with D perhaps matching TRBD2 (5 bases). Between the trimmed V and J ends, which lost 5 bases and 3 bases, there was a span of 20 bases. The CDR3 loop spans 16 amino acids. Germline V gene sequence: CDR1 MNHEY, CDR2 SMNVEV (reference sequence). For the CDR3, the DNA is TGTGCCAGCAGTATTCAACCGACGGAGGTCCTCTACGAGCAGTACTTC. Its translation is CASSIQPTEVLYEQYF.